This entry lists 25 T cell receptor beta chains sequenced from one sample in a study of regulatory T cells in long-lasting Graves disease. TCR beta libraries were built with iRepertoire HTBI primers and Arm-PCR of CDR3 regions. TCRdb called the multiplex PCR reads again in MiXCR, with one record for every CDR3 protein. The sample includes about 220,000 distinct CDR3 sequences, roughly a fifth of them seen just once. Time point specified: newly diagnosed GD, antithyroid drugs for less than 3 months. Preparation of the TCR library used RNA extracted from PBMCs. The sample was also linked to a second study, of T cells in Graves' hyperthyroidism and ophthalmopathy.

The source material was peripheral blood mononuclear cells (PBMCs), sampled at new diagnosis, from a patient treated with antithyroid drugs. All receptors come from a woman younger than 45 with Graves disease.

This clonotype has ten or more counts. The V and J genes are TRBV20-1 and TRBJ2-3; TRBD2 aligns across 9 bases. The CDR3 sequence is 15 residues long. Germline CDR1 is DFQATT and CDR2 is SNEGSKA (reference sequence). The CDR3 loop reads CSVRRGGRSTDTQYF. CDR3 nucleotide sequence: TGCAGCGTTCGGCGGGGGGGGCGGAGCACAGATACGCAGTATTTT.

Ten or more counts support this clonotype. The CDR3 bases are TGTGCCAGCACCCTCATGCCTGGGGGAAGCAATCAGCCCCAGCATTTT. Translated, it gives CASTLMPGGSNQPQHF. This chain connects TRBV6-1 to TRBJ1-5, with a weak D call TRBD1 (5 bases). Trimming pared 7 bases from V and 1 base from J, leaving 17 bases between. CDR1 is MNHNS and CDR2 is SASEGT in the germline V gene. This CDR3 spans 16 amino acids.

This clonotype was found many times. V gene TRBV7-9 combines with J gene TRBJ2-2; TRBD1 agrees at 7 bases. CDR1 is SEHNR and CDR2 is FQNEAQ in the germline V gene (reference sequence). The CDR3 is 15 residues long. The J segment lost 3 bases and the V segment lost 5 bases, leaving 6 bases of the junction unmatched. This CDR3 is CASSASGTDTGELFF. CDR3 nucleotides: TGTGCCAGCAGCGCCTCCGGGACAGACACCGGGGAGCTGTTTTTT.

The rearrangement uses TRBV20-1 and TRBJ1-3; maybe TRBD1 (5 bases). Trimming took off 1 base at V and 3 bases at J, with 13 bases between the two ends. This CDR3 contains 15 residues. Germline-derived CDR1 and CDR2 are DFQATT and SNEGSKA (reference sequence). The CDR3 DNA sequence: TGCAGTGCTAGAGGCCGGGGGGGAGATGGAAACACCATATATTTT. Its protein is CSARGRGGDGNTIYF.

Ten or more counts support this clonotype. This chain uses TRBV6-1 with TRBJ2-1; 9 nucleotides match TRBD2. CDR1 and CDR2 (germline): MNHNS, SASEGT. CDR3 length: 13 residues. V shed 6 bases and J 6 bases; nucleotides not matched to a gene: 3. CDR3 sequence: CASRASGVNEQFF. The CDR3 bases are TGTGCCAGCAGGGCTAGCGGGGTCAATGAGCAGTTCTTC.

The chain carries TRBV6-2 or TRBV6-3 and TRBJ1-6; weak D call: TRBD1 (5 bases). Germline CDR1 and CDR2: MNHEY and SVGEGT. Trimming stripped 5 bases from V and 15 bases from J, with 11 bases between. The CDR3 is 11 amino acids. DNA of the CDR3: TGTGCCAGCAGTGAACTTGGGGGCCTCCACTTT. Translation: CASSELGGLHF.

The sample holds a few counts of this clonotype. This chain connects TRBV4-1 to TRBJ1-2; D is unresolved. V lost 0 bases and J 8 bases, leaving 7 bases between the germline ends. Germline loops: CDR1 MGHRA, CDR2 YSYEKL. The CDR3 is 12 amino acids. The CDR3 sequence: CASSQESQGYTF. CDR3 DNA sequence: TGCGCCAGCAGCCAAGAAAGTCAAGGCTACACCTTC.

This clonotype was seen repeatedly, ten times or more. V gene TRBV18 combines with J gene TRBJ1-2; D gene ambiguous. Trimming shortened V by 3 bases and J by 4 bases, and 15 bases separated the two germline ends. The germline V gene has CDR1 KGHSH and CDR2 LQKENI. CDR3 length: 15 residues. DNA of the CDR3: TGTGCCAGCTCACCGAACCCCGGGGATGGCTATGGCTACACCTTC. Translation: CASSPNPGDGYGYTF.

This clonotype was seen at least ten times. CDR3 bases: TGTGCCAGCAGGCGGCCGAATGGGGACACTGAAGCTTTCTTT. Translating it yields CASRRPNGDTEAFF. V is TRBV6-2 or TRBV6-3 and J is TRBJ1-1; no definite D call. The CDR3 length is 14 residues. Germline assignment: CDR1 MNHEY and CDR2 SVGEGT. The ends were cut back, 6 bases at V and 3 bases at J, with 14 bases in the middle.

V is TRBV7-3 and J is TRBJ2-1; D possibly matches TRBD1 or TRBD2 (5 bases each). In germline, CDR1 is SGHTA, CDR2 FQGTGA. V lost 4 bases to trimming and J lost 4 bases, with 17 bases between them. This CDR3 contains 16 residues. The CDR3, as DNA: TGTGCCAGCAGCTCCCCCTCCGGGACGGTGTACAATGAGCAGTTCTTC. Protein product: CASSSPSGTVYNEQFF.

The chain uses TRBV20-1 and TRBJ1-4; the D gene is possibly TRBD1 (5 bases). The CDR3 length is 14 residues. Trimming left V 0 bases short and J 7 bases short, with 12 bases between. Germline assignment: CDR1 DFQATT and CDR2 SNEGSKA (reference sequence). The CDR3 nucleotides read TGCAGTGCTAGAGAGCAGGGAAGGGCTGAAAAACTGTTTTTT. It is translated as CSAREQGRAEKLFF.

The V and J genes are TRBV20-1 and TRBJ2-2; D unclear. The V end lost 6 bases, the J end lost 3 bases, and 17 bases lay between the germline ends. The CDR3 covers 15 residues. Germline assignment: CDR1 DFQATT and CDR2 SNEGSKA (reference sequence). CDR3 loop: CSAANLVWDTGELFF. As DNA, the CDR3 is TGCAGTGCCGCAAATCTAGTGTGGGACACCGGGGAGCTGTTTTTT.

This clonotype has more than one count but fewer than ten. The V and J genes are TRBV24-1 and TRBJ2-7; no clear D. V was pared by 6 bases and J by 2 bases, with 16 bases between. The CDR3 runs 15 residues. Per germline, CDR1 KGHDR and CDR2 SFDVKD. CDR3 in amino acids: CATSMGQLETYEQYF. CDR3 DNA sequence: TGTGCCACCAGTATGGGCCAACTTGAAACCTACGAGCAGTACTTC.

This clonotype has only a few counts. A far larger clone is a single base away, which makes a read error likely. The chain has TRBV2 and TRBJ2-4; D is perhaps TRBD2 (5 bases). From germline, CDR1 is SNHLY and CDR2 FYNNEI. The CDR3 is 14 amino acids. The CDR3 protein is CASSEEVTGNEQLF. The CDR3 coding sequence is TGTGCCAGCAGTGAAGAGGTTACGGGAAATGAGCAGCTCTTC.

There are many counts of this clonotype. V usage is TRBV6-1 and J usage is TRBJ1-1, with TRBD1 identical over 7 bases. Trimming cost V 5 bases and J 0 bases; bases outside gene matches: 6. Germline assignment: CDR1 MNHNS and CDR2 SASEGT. The CDR3 has 15 residues. The CDR3 DNA reads TGTGCCAGCAGTAGGGACAGTTACATGAACACTGAAGCTTTCTTT. This encodes CASSRDSYMNTEAFF.

This clonotype was counted at least ten times. A much bigger clone sits one base away, suggesting this may be a read error. V is TRBV12-3 or TRBV12-4 and J is TRBJ1-1; D gene unclear. CDR3 size: 12 residues. Trimming pared 3 bases from V and 6 bases from J, leaving 8 bases between. The CDR3 here is CASSLGRAEAFF. The DNA for the CDR3 is TGTGCCAGCAGTTTGGGTAGAGCTGAAGCTTTCTTT.

This clonotype showed up many times. The chain employs TRBV7-3 and TRBJ1-2; D might be TRBD1 (5 bases). Per the germline V gene, CDR1 is SGHTA and CDR2 is FQGTGA. The CDR3 consists of 14 residues. Trimming took 6 bases from V and 5 from J, leaving 16 bases between them. CDR3 DNA: TGTGCCAGCAGGTTCCCCGGGACGGGTTATGGCTACACCTTC. As protein: CASRFPGTGYGYTF.

This clonotype occurred many times. J is TRBJ1-5 and V is TRBV6-9, with 7 nucleotides matching TRBD1. Unmatched junction bases numbered 11, after V lost 3 bases and J lost 9 bases. Germline V gene data show CDR1 as MNHGY and CDR2 as SVAAGI. The CDR3 spans 15 residues. In nucleotides, the CDR3 is TGTGCCAGCAGTTACTTGGGGGACAGTCTTAGGCCCCAGCATTTT. It yields the protein CASSYLGDSLRPQHF.

With regard to this clonotype: A clone one base away is much larger, so this may be a read error. The chain employs TRBV6-4 and TRBJ1-1; 10 bases fit TRBD1. With V trimmed by 5 bases and J by 6 bases, 6 bases remained unmatched. Germline CDR1 is MRHNA and CDR2 is SNTAGT. This CDR3 is built from 14 residues. The CDR3 protein is CASSYDRGLAEAFF. In nucleotides, the CDR3 is TGTGCCAGCAGTTACGACAGGGGGCTGGCTGAAGCTTTCTTT.

This clonotype was found many times. This chain connects TRBV4-1 to TRBJ2-2; D is unresolved. This CDR3 contains 14 residues. Trimming pared 3 bases from V and 6 bases from J, leaving 11 bases between. Germline CDR1 reads MGHRA; CDR2 reads YSYEKL. CDR3: CASSQRTVAGELFF. The CDR3 region has the DNA TGCGCCAGCAGCCAGAGGACCGTGGCCGGGGAGCTGTTTTTT.

This clonotype was detected many times. V and J are TRBV27 and TRBJ2-7; maybe TRBD1 (5 bases). V was clipped by 5 bases and J by 4 bases, with 18 bases between them. The CDR3 runs to 15 residues. Germline V lookup: CDR1 MNHEY, CDR2 SMNVEV (reference sequence). The CDR3 region is CASSPYRTLTYEQYF. The CDR3 DNA sequence: TGTGCCAGCAGTCCATACAGGACCCTGACGTACGAGCAGTACTTC.

This clonotype has a handful of counts. The chain is built from TRBV28 and TRBJ2-1, with 10 bases identical to TRBD2. Losses at the gene ends were 2 bases for V and 7 bases for J; bases not matched to a gene: 8. Germline loops: CDR1 MDHEN, CDR2 SYDVKM. CDR3 length: 16 amino acids. The DNA for the CDR3 is TGTGCCAGCAGTTTACCCGGACTAGCGGAGGGGAATGAGCAGTTCTTC. It is translated as CASSLPGLAEGNEQFF.

This clonotype showed up many times. This sequence joins TRBV14 and TRBJ1-4, with unresolved D. The CDR3 length is 15 residues. Germline loops: CDR1 SGHDN, CDR2 FVKESK. The V gene lost 1 base and the J gene lost 8 bases, with 14 bases spanning the gap. The CDR3 sequence: CASSQGLTEREKLFF. CDR3 DNA sequence: TGTGCCAGCAGCCAAGGTCTAACGGAGAGGGAAAAACTGTTTTTT.

V usage is TRBV28 and J usage is TRBJ1-6, with 10 bases that match TRBD1. Germline CDR1 is MDHEN and CDR2 is SYDVKM. Germline trimming cut 6 bases from V and 14 bases from J; bases unmatched to any gene: 13. The CDR3 consists of 15 residues. DNA for the CDR3: TGTGCCAGCAGACCTGGGGACAGGGGAACAATGTCCCTCCACTTT. Translating it yields CASRPGDRGTMSLHF. The full variable domain, its missing parts supplied by reference TRBV28 and TRBJ1-6, is DVKVTQSSRYLVKRTGEKVFLECVQDMDHENMFWYRQDPGLGLRLIYFSYDVKMKEKGDIPEGYSVSREKKERFSLILESASTNQTSMYLCASRPGDRGTMSLHFGNGTRLTVT.

V gene TRBV11-2 combines with J gene TRBJ2-5; D possibly matches TRBD1 or TRBD2 (5 bases each). The assigned J gene may be wrong: the sequence end matches TRBJ2-1 better. The V gene's germline CDR1 is SGHAT and CDR2 FQNNGV. This CDR3 spans 18 amino acids. The CDR3 DNA follows: TGTGCCAGCAGCTTAGTGGGGGTTGGAAGCTCTGGGGCCAATGAGCAGTTCTTC. It is translated as CASSLVGVGSSGANEQFF.